This TCR beta chain was found in a study of cytomegalovirus exposure and HLA in healthy donors. Study results and limitations: In a later analysis, TCR association rates varied by HLA locus: DRB1 most, HLA-C fewest.

The PCR used 60 Vbeta and 13 Jbeta primers. Assay used: immunoSEQ multiplex PCR; TCRdb lists only in-frame clones, some missing. Here the sample spans hundreds of thousands of clones, around 80% being singletons. As for this clone: The target antigen is unknown.

This CDR3 has 15 residues. Germline values: CDR1 LNHDA, CDR2 SQIVND (reference sequence). V lost 3 bases to trimming and J lost 7 bases, with 19 bases between them. The clonotype originates from a girl aged 2-10 years in good health and CMV-seronegative. V gene TRBV19 combines with J gene TRBJ2-7; D may be TRBD2 (5 bases). Specimen: PBMCs. The DNA for the CDR3 is TGTGCCAGTAGTATGGGCGGTGGAGGCTTTGAGGAGCAGTACTTC. Residues: CASSMGGGGFEEQYF.